The sequence of this T cell receptor (beta chain) was determined in a study of cytomegalovirus exposure and HLA in healthy donors. The PCR contained 60 Vbeta and 13 Jbeta primers. Libraries were prepared by immunoSEQ multiplex PCR; TCRdb keeps only in-frame clonotypes and omits some of them. Found here are 160,000 or so clones, around 90% of them singletons; the top ten hold 0.7% to 1%. In germline, CDR1 is SGHRS, CDR2 YFSETQ. This CDR3 comprises 14 residues. V was clipped by 4 bases and J by 2 bases; unmatched bases: 5. The sample consisted of PBMCs. The genes are TRBV5-1 and TRBJ2-7, with 8 bases lining up with TRBD1. The receptor's source is a woman in her twenties or thirties in good health and CMV-seronegative. The CDR3 sequence is CASSGTGRPYEQYF. In DNA form, the CDR3 reads TGCGCCAGCAGCGGGACAGGACGCCCCTACGAGCAGTACTTC. The full variable domain, completed using reference TRBV5-1 and TRBJ2-7, is KAGVTQTPRYLIKTRGQQVTLSCSPISGHRSVSWYQQTPGQGLQFLFEYFSETQRNKGNFPGRFSGRQFSNSRSEMNVSTLELGDSALYLCASSGTGRPYEQYFGPGTRLTVT.